These 23 T cell receptor beta chains came from one sample sequenced in a study of cytomegalovirus exposure and HLA in healthy donors. The PCR used 60 Vbeta and 13 Jbeta primers. Using immunoSEQ multiplex PCR, the repertoire was profiled, and TCRdb retains in-frame clones only, with some absent. The sample includes about 150,000 clones, 78% of them seen just once. The sequenced sample consisted of PBMCs. These receptor sequences come from a woman in her fifties or sixties in good health and CMV-seropositive.

The gene calls are TRBV10-3 and TRBJ1-3; possible D gene TRBD1, 6 bases. The V gene lost 0 bases and the J gene lost 0 bases, with 9 bases spanning the gap. Germline CDR1 reads ENHRY; CDR2 reads SYGVKD. This CDR3 spans 16 amino acids. The chain's CDR3 is CAISESRGTSGNTIYF. In DNA, the CDR3 is TGTGCCATCAGTGAGTCGAGGGGGACCTCTGGAAACACCATATATTTT.

V gene TRBV6-5 combines with J gene TRBJ1-3; D is unclear. V was pared by 6 bases and J by 4 bases, with 7 bases between. The CDR3 is 12 residues long. Germline V gives CDR1 MNHEY, CDR2 SVGAGI. The CDR3 is CASRSGGNTIYF. CDR3 DNA: TGTGCCAGCAGATCGGGGGGAAACACCATATATTTT.

V and J are TRBV5-1 and TRBJ2-1; weak D call: TRBD2 (5 bases). Trimming cost V 4 bases and J 8 bases, with 19 bases left between them. This CDR3 contains 15 residues. The germline V gene encodes CDR1 SGHRS and CDR2 YFSETQ. The CDR3 DNA is TGCGCCAGCAGCCCCGTCCTAGAGGGCCCCTATGAGCAGTTCTTC. As protein: CASSPVLEGPYEQFF.

The chain recombines TRBV7-2 with TRBJ1-1; no reliable D call. Per the germline V gene, CDR1 is SGHTA and CDR2 is FQGNSA. V shed 2 bases and J shed 2 bases, with 12 bases lying between them. The CDR3 covers 15 residues. CDR3 loop: CASSLTHPVNTEAFF. DNA for the CDR3: TGTGCCAGCAGCTTAACTCACCCGGTTAACACTGAAGCTTTCTTT.

The chain recombines TRBV4-3 with TRBJ2-5; TRBD2 matches at 7 bases. J lost 3 bases, V lost 0 bases, and 10 bases had no gene match. Germline values: CDR1 LGHNA, CDR2 YSLEER. The CDR3 contains 17 residues. The CDR3 region is CASSQDSSVAGKETQYF. CDR3 nucleotide sequence: TGCGCCAGCAGCCAAGATAGCTCGGTAGCGGGTAAAGAGACCCAGTACTTC.

This clone has just one count. The chain recombines TRBV27 with TRBJ1-2, with 9 bases identical to TRBD1. The CDR3 covers 15 residues. Germline V CDR1 and CDR2: MNHEY, SMNVEV (reference sequence). Trimming removed 2 bases from V and 7 bases from J; junction bases left unmatched: 8. CDR3: CASSLTHRGLGGYTF. The CDR3 nucleotides read TGTGCCAGCAGTTTAACACACAGGGGGCTTGGTGGCTACACCTTC.

This chain uses TRBV11-2 with TRBJ2-7; 9 nucleotides align to TRBD1. The germline V gene encodes CDR1 SGHAT and CDR2 FQNNGV. The ends lost 5 bases at V and 6 bases at J; junction bases unmatched: 5. CDR3 length: 13 amino acids. This chain's CDR3 is CASSRDREFEQYF. For the CDR3, the DNA is TGTGCCAGCAGCCGGGACAGGGAATTCGAGCAGTACTTC.

This clone was observed a single time. The genes are TRBV27 and TRBJ1-5; the D is unclear. The CDR3 sequence is 14 residues long. CDR1 and CDR2 (germline): MNHEY, SMNVEV (reference sequence). Trimming shortened V by 3 bases and J by 7 bases, and 13 bases separated the two germline ends. CDR3 nucleotides: TGTGCCAGCAGTTTGTCCGGAGGGAGGCAGCCCCAGCATTTT. It encodes CASSLSGGRQPQHF.

The chain combines TRBV11-2 with TRBJ1-1; D may be TRBD1 (5 bases). V dropped 4 bases and J dropped 5 bases, with 17 bases sitting between them. Germline V gives CDR1 SGHAT, CDR2 FQNNGV. This CDR3 region has 15 residues. This chain's CDR3 is CASSSGQAGGTEAFF. In nucleotides, the CDR3 is TGTGCCAGCAGCTCGGGGCAGGCCGGGGGAACTGAAGCTTTCTTT. Looking up the rest from reference TRBV11-2 and TRBJ1-1 gives the full variable domain: EAGVAQSPRYKIIEKRQSVAFWCNPISGHATLYWYQQILGQGPKLLIQFQNNGVVDDSQLPKDRFSAERLKGVDSTLKIQPAKLEDSAVYLCASSSGQAGGTEAFFGQGTRLTVV.

The V gene is TRBV2, the J gene TRBJ1-5; the D gene is possibly TRBD1 (6 bases). From germline, CDR1 is SNHLY and CDR2 FYNNEI. V was cut by 4 bases and J by 2 bases, with 9 bases left in between. The length of the CDR3 is 14 residues. The CDR3 nucleotides read TGTGCCAGCAGTGTAGGGGGTGGCAATCAGCCCCAGCATTTT. Its translation: CASSVGGGNQPQHF. Variable domain in full (rest from reference TRBV2 and TRBJ1-5): EPEVTQTPSHQVTQMGQEVILRCVPISNHLYFYWYRQILGQKVEFLVSFYNNEISEKSEIFDDQFSVERPDGSNFTLKIRSTKLEDSAMYFCASSVGGGNQPQHFGDGTRLSIL.

The genes are TRBV7-2 and TRBJ2-7, with 8 bases lining up with TRBD1. Germline trimming cut 5 bases from V and 6 bases from J; bases unmatched to any gene: 12. From germline, CDR1 is SGHTA and CDR2 FQGNSA. The CDR3 is 15 residues long. In DNA, the CDR3 is TGTGCCAGCAGCCCCGACAGGGGCCCATTTAGCGAGCAGTACTTC. This translates into CASSPDRGPFSEQYF.

The V gene is TRBV2, the J gene TRBJ1-5; 7 nucleotides match TRBD1. Germline V gene data show CDR1 as SNHLY and CDR2 as FYNNEI. There are 14 residues in the CDR3. Germline trimming cut 8 bases from V and 1 base from J; bases unmatched to any gene: 5. CDR3 loop: CASDRERSNQPQHF. The CDR3 DNA sequence: TGTGCCAGCGACAGGGAGAGAAGCAATCAGCCCCAGCATTTT.

This clone was observed a single time. This chain uses TRBV19 with TRBJ1-5; D is ambiguous. V lost 4 bases, J lost 2 bases, and 12 bases lay in between. Germline V gives CDR1 LNHDA, CDR2 SQIVND (reference sequence). This CDR3 contains 15 residues. CDR3 DNA: TGTGCCAGTAGTACGCCGGTAGGAGGCAATCAGCCCCAGCATTTT. Translation gives CASSTPVGGNQPQHF.

The V gene is TRBV21-1, the J gene TRBJ2-2; the D call in the table, TRBD2, was not verified against the DNA. TRBV21-1 is recorded as a pseudogene. This CDR3 comprises 17 residues. CDR3 region: CASSKGLRSRNTGELFF. The CDR3 nucleotides are TGTGCCAGCAGCAAAGGGCTGCGGTCGCGCAACACCGGGGAGCTGTTTTTT.

The chain recombines TRBV2 with TRBJ1-5; TRBD1 is a possible D gene (6 bases). The CDR3 is made up of 14 amino acids. Germline assignment: CDR1 SNHLY and CDR2 FYNNEI. V was clipped by 6 bases and J by 1 base, with 10 bases between them. The CDR3 DNA reads as TGTGCCAGCAGGGGGGCAGGGAGCAATCAGCCCCAGCATTTT. Translating gives CASRGAGSNQPQHF. Looking up the rest from reference TRBV2 and TRBJ1-5 gives the full variable domain: EPEVTQTPSHQVTQMGQEVILRCVPISNHLYFYWYRQILGQKVEFLVSFYNNEISEKSEIFDDQFSVERPDGSNFTLKIRSTKLEDSAMYFCASRGAGSNQPQHFGDGTRLSIL.

This clone was seen at least ten times. This chain links TRBV7-9 with TRBJ1-4; 7 bases agree with TRBD1. With V trimmed by 5 bases and J by 4 bases, 10 bases remained unmatched. The germline V gene has CDR1 SEHNR and CDR2 FQNEAQ (reference sequence). There are 16 residues in the CDR3. The CDR3 here is CASSPGRGQRNEKLFF. The DNA for the CDR3 is TGTGCCAGCAGCCCGGGCCGGGGACAGCGTAATGAAAAACTGTTTTTT.

CDR3 coding DNA: TGTGCCAGCAGCGAGGGAGCGTGGAGTAGGTCCTACGAGCAGTACTTC. Encoded protein: CASSEGAWSRSYEQYF. J is TRBJ2-7 and V is TRBV9; D perhaps matches TRBD2 (5 bases). With 3 bases removed from V and 1 base from J, the gap between germline ends came to 17 bases. Germline assignment: CDR1 SGDLS and CDR2 YYNGEE. The CDR3 runs 16 residues.

The chain combines TRBV5-1 with TRBJ1-1, with D possibly TRBD1 on 6 matching bases. Between the trimmed V and J ends, which lost 4 bases and 0 bases, there was a span of 16 bases. The germline V gene encodes CDR1 SGHRS and CDR2 YFSETQ. This CDR3 contains 16 residues. CDR3 bases: TGCGCCAGCAGCCATGCGGGCGGACAGCTGAACACTGAAGCTTTCTTT. This gives the protein CASSHAGGQLNTEAFF.

The CDR3 DNA reads as TGTGCCAGCAGCTTGTTTTTTCAGGGAGGCTCCTACGAGCAGTACTTC. Amino acids: CASSLFFQGGSYEQYF. This chain links TRBV5-5 with TRBJ2-7, with a weak D call TRBD2 (6 bases). This CDR3 is 16 amino acids long. V was shortened by 1 base and J by 0 bases, with 14 bases between the two germline ends. CDR1 and CDR2 (germline): SGHKS, YYEKEE (reference sequence).

The V and J genes are TRBV10-3 and TRBJ2-3; unclear D gene. The CDR3 spans 15 residues. The germline V gene encodes CDR1 ENHRY and CDR2 SYGVKD. Between the trimmed V and J ends, which lost 3 bases and 4 bases, there was a span of 14 bases. Here the CDR3 DNA reads TGTGCCATCAGTGACTGGGCCCAAAGAGCAGATACGCAGTATTTT. Translated: CAISDWAQRADTQYF.

As regards this clone: Other DNA sequences from this sample encode an identical CDR3 as well. The chain has TRBV28 and TRBJ2-3; TRBD2 might be the D (5 bases). The CDR3 extends over 13 amino acids. V lost 2 bases and J lost 3, with 6 bases in between. CDR1 and CDR2 from the germline V gene are MDHEN and SYDVKM. The CDR3 reads CASSLSGTDTQYF. CDR3 sequence (DNA): TGTGCCAGCAGTTTAAGCGGTACAGATACGCAGTATTTT. Looking up the rest from reference TRBV28 and TRBJ2-3 gives the full variable domain: DVKVTQSSRYLVKRTGEKVFLECVQDMDHENMFWYRQDPGLGLRLIYFSYDVKMKEKGDIPEGYSVSREKKERFSLILESASTNQTSMYLCASSLSGTDTQYFGPGTRLTVL.

The CDR3 is CASSRGDGGARGYTF. CDR3 bases: TGCGCCAGCAGCCGCGGCGATGGGGGGGCGAGGGGCTACACCTTC. The rearrangement uses TRBV4-3 and TRBJ1-2; tentatively, D is TRBD1 (6 bases). Trimming removed 4 bases at V and 8 bases at J, with 20 bases between. The CDR3 is 15 residues long. Germline values: CDR1 LGHNA, CDR2 YSLEER.

The chain has TRBV19 and TRBJ1-1, with 7 bases aligning to TRBD1. V lost 5 bases and J lost 1; bases outside the gene matches: 7. Germline CDR1 reads LNHDA; CDR2 reads SQIVND (reference sequence). This CDR3 spans 15 amino acids. CDR3 sequence: CASSPSQGTNTEAFF. DNA of the CDR3: TGTGCCAGTAGTCCCTCACAGGGGACGAACACTGAAGCTTTCTTT.